This is a list of T cell receptor beta chains from one sample in a study of Ad26.COV2.S vaccination and SARS-CoV-2 variants. Profiled with immunoSEQ multiplex PCR; TCRdb holds only in-frame clones, not every one. The repertoire includes about 350,000 clones, 92% of them detected once, and 3% to 5% sits in the top ten. Sequencing used peripheral blood, obtained after recovery from COVID-19. The receptors were sampled from a human donor who had recovered from COVID-19. CDR3s leave out the opening cysteine and the closing phenylalanine or tryptophan. Fields, in order: V gene, J gene, clone size, CDR3 protein. The size field is filled for only some rows; it gives once, few, many or a size class.

V: TRBV9
J: TRBJ2-7
size: NA
CDR3: ASSPRSTEQY

V: TRBV18
J: TRBJ2-1
size: NA
CDR3: ASSGAEGAVSEQF

V: TRBV5-5
J: TRBJ1-4
size: NA
CDR3: ASSLVRGSNEKLF

V: TRBV25-1
J: TRBJ1-5
size: NA
CDR3: ASSSGIQPQH

V: TRBV6-5
J: TRBJ1-2
size: NA
CDR3: ASSSNRGQYGYT

V: TRBV6-5
J: TRBJ2-7
size: once
CDR3: ASSSGSQAPYEQY

V: TRBV6-1
J: TRBJ1-2
size: NA
CDR3: ASSETSYGYT

V: TRBV18
J: TRBJ1-1
size: once
CDR3: ASSPDQNTEAF

V: TRBV18
J: TRBJ2-7
size: few
CDR3: ASSPSTGGNEQY

V: TRBV7-6
J: TRBJ2-5
size: NA
CDR3: ASSLVERETQY

V: TRBV18
J: TRBJ2-5
size: NA
CDR3: ASSPRPGTSGYQETQY

V: TRBV18
J: TRBJ1-1
size: NA
CDR3: ASSPIFQNPAF

V: TRBV7-9
J: TRBJ1-6
size: NA
CDR3: ASSHSRVRSPLH

V: TRBV19
J: TRBJ2-3
size: NA
CDR3: ASGERLGASDTQY

V: TRBV11-2
J: TRBJ1-1
size: NA
CDR3: ASSLDRDRSEAF

V: TRBV6-5
J: TRBJ1-5
size: NA
CDR3: ASSYSQGSQPQH

V: TRBV5-4
J: TRBJ1-4
size: medium-sized
CDR3: ASSLNRAVNEKLF

V: TRBV7-3
J: TRBJ2-3
size: NA
CDR3: ASSLGGGASDTQY

V: TRBV27
J: TRBJ2-7
size: NA
CDR3: ASSFQGFYEQY

V: TRBV3-1/TRBV3-2
J: TRBJ1-2
size: NA
CDR3: ASSLGTGEVGYT

V: TRBV9
J: TRBJ2-6
size: NA
CDR3: ASSTQADSSGANVLT

V: TRBV5-4
J: TRBJ2-7
size: NA
CDR3: ASSADLSYEQY

V: TRBV6-1
J: TRBJ2-3
size: once
CDR3: ASSEAPGFFTDTQY

V: TRBV6-2/TRBV6-3
J: TRBJ1-1
size: once
CDR3: ASSSSTYYNTEAF

V: TRBV12-3/TRBV12-4
J: TRBJ2-7
size: NA
CDR3: AVRPGLAGEQY

V: TRBV2
J: TRBJ1-2
size: NA
CDR3: ASILAGSGYT

V: TRBV13
J: TRBJ2-1
size: NA
CDR3: ASSSRTSGGLNEQF

V: TRBV2
J: TRBJ2-3
size: NA
CDR3: ASRIGTDTQY

V: TRBV6-2/TRBV6-3
J: TRBJ2-3
size: NA
CDR3: ASSPLSAGTQY

V: TRBV6-5
J: TRBJ2-7
size: NA
CDR3: ASSVNRGFHYEQY

V: TRBV29-1
J: TRBJ1-5
size: once
CDR3: SVATGAQPQH

V: TRBV5-1
J: TRBJ2-1
size: NA
CDR3: ASSLGYPSHNEQF

V: TRBV27
J: TRBJ1-6
size: once
CDR3: ASRHGQGTYNSPLH

V: TRBV9
J: TRBJ2-2
size: NA
CDR3: ASSVGGALRPNTGELF

V: TRBV2
J: TRBJ2-2
size: NA
CDR3: ASTLDRGNTGELF

V: TRBV7-9
J: TRBJ2-1
size: NA
CDR3: ASSLSGARYNEQF

V: TRBV27
J: TRBJ2-7
size: NA
CDR3: ASRFLAEELNSYEQY

V: TRBV20-1
J: TRBJ2-7
size: many
CDR3: SASSGQGETYEQY

V: TRBV5-4
J: TRBJ1-1
size: NA
CDR3: ASSFYEPTEAF

V: TRBV6-2/TRBV6-3
J: TRBJ1-1
size: NA
CDR3: ASSFPGRAEAF

V: TRBV7-2
J: TRBJ2-3
size: NA
CDR3: ASSGTGHTDTQY

V: TRBV19
J: TRBJ2-7
size: NA
CDR3: ASSMGPRGPEQY

V: TRBV7-9
J: TRBJ1-1
size: NA
CDR3: ASRGANTEAF

V: TRBV5-8
J: TRBJ1-6
size: NA
CDR3: ASSLSPPLH

V: TRBV12-3/TRBV12-4
J: TRBJ2-7
size: NA
CDR3: ASGPTPYEQY